This TCR beta chain was obtained from a study of early T cells in non-severe SARS-CoV-2 infection. Study in general: The study sequenced bulk RNA from unsorted whole blood, with chains unpaired.

CDR3 length: 16 residues. V was pared by 5 bases and J by 2 bases, with 19 bases between. Per germline, CDR1 SGHVS and CDR2 FQNEAQ. Study-wide results and caveats: Matching results from VDJdb favored anti-spike CD8 responses, leaving private and CD4 specificities undetected.

Individual cDNA molecules were tagged with unique molecular identifiers, the study reported. TCRdb processed the 5' RACE reads anew with MiXCR; each CDR3 protein has one entry. There are some 78,000 distinct CDR3 sequences in the sample; approximately 13% occur only once, and 6% lies in the top ten. This clonotype was seen at least ten times. Its matching antigen is unknown. The genes are TRBV7-8 and TRBJ2-7; D may be TRBD1 or TRBD2 (5 bases each). Sequencing was done on a sample of whole blood. This clonotype originated in an adult who was a healthcare worker with PCR-confirmed SARS-CoV-2 infection or an uninfected control (not recorded which). CDR3 DNA: TGTGCCAGCAGCATACCCCGGGACGTCGGGGCCTACGAGCAGTACTTC. This translates into CASSIPRDVGAYEQYF.